Below, 2 T cell receptor beta chains from the same sample are listed, as sequenced in a study of cytotoxic CD8 clonotypes in ibrutinib-treated CLL. Clones were read by immunoSEQ multiplex PCR, and TCRdb kept only the in-frame ones, dropping some. This sample has around 310,000 clones, with about 80% found just once. The starting material was PBMCs, obtained before ibrutinib treatment. Source of these receptors: a human donor with chronic lymphocytic leukemia.

This clone was counted a single time. The genes are TRBV7-9 and TRBJ1-4, with TRBD1 matching over 7 bases. The CDR3 is 15 residues long. The junction had 3 bases not matched to a gene; V was cut back by 5 bases and J by 0 bases. The germline CDR1 and CDR2 sequences are SEHNR and FQNEAQ (reference sequence). The CDR3 bases are TGTGCCAGCAGCGGGGACAGCCCAACTAATGAAAAACTGTTTTTT. Translated, it gives CASSGDSPTNEKLFF.

The chain is built from TRBV11-3 and TRBJ2-1; 11 nucleotides agree with TRBD2. V lost 5 bases to trimming and J lost 0 bases; unmatched junction nucleotides: 3. Germline CDR1 reads SGHNT; CDR2 reads YENEEA. The CDR3 has 16 amino acids. The CDR3 loop is CASSNLAGGSYNEQFF. In DNA form, the CDR3 reads TGTGCCAGCAGCAATCTAGCGGGAGGCTCCTACAATGAGCAGTTCTTC.